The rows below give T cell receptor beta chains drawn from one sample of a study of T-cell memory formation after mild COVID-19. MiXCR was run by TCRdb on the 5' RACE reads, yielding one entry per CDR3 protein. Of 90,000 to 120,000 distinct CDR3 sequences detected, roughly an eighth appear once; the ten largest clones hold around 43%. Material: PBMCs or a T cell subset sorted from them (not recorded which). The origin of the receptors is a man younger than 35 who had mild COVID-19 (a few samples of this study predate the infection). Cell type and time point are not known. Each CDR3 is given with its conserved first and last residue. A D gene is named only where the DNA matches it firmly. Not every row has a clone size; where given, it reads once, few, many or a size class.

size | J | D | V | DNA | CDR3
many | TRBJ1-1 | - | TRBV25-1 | TGTGCCAGCAGTGCCTTGAACACTGAAGCTTTCTTT | CASSALNTEAFF
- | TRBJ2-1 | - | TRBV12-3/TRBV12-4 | TGTGCCAGCAGTTTATGGGGGGACTTTGACAATGAGCAGTTCTTC | CASSLWGDFDNEQFF
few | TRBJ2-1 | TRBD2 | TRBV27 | TGTGCCAGCACCGGGACTAGCGGGGGGGCTGGGCAGTTCTTC | CASTGTSGGAGQFF
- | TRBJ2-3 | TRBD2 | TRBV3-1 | TGTGCCAGCAGCCACGTTATTGGAACTAGCGGGGATACGCAGTATTTT | CASSHVIGTSGDTQYF
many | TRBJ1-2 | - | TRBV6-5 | TGTGCCAGCAGTTACAGATCTCGGGGGGATTATGGCTACACCTTC | CASSYRSRGDYGYTF
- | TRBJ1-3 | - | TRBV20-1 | TGCAGTGCTAGAGATTTAGGGCAGTTCTCTGGAAACACCATATATTTT | CSARDLGQFSGNTIYF
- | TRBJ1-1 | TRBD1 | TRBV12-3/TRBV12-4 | TGTGCCAGCAGTTGGAGGACAGGGGATCGGGCTTTCTTT | CASSWRTGDRAFF
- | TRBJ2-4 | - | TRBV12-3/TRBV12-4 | TGTGCCAGCAGTTTTTTACACGGGGACATTCAGTACTTC | CASSFLHGDIQYF
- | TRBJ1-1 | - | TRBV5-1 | TGCGCCAGCAGCTTGGGTGTGGGAGCGGCTGAAGCTTTCTTT | CASSLGVGAAEAFF
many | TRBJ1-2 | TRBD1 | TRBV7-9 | TGTGCCAGCAGCTCCATAGATCCGGACAGGGGGATCTATGGCTACACCTTC | CASSSIDPDRGIYGYTF
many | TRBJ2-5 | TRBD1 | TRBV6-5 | TGTGCCAGCAGGACAGGGGAAGAGACCCAGTACTTC | CASRTGEETQYF
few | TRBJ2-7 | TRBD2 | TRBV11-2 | TGTGCCAGCAGCTTAGGGACTAGCGGGAGGGCCGTCCACGAGCAGTACTTC | CASSLGTSGRAVHEQYF
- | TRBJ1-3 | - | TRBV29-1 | TGCAGCGTCGTCGCCACTGCTTACTCTGGAAACACCATATATTTT | CSVVATAYSGNTIYF
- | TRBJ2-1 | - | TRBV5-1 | TGCGCCAGCAGCTTGGTGGTTTCTGAGCAGTTCTTC | CASSLVVSEQFF
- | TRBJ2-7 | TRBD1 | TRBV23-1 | TGCGCCAGCAGGATTTGGGACAGGGGGACGCCCCAGCAGTACTTC | CASRIWDRGTPQQYF
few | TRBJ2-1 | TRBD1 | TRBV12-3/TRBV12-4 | TGTGCCAGCAGTTACAGGGGTAAGAATGAGCAGTTCTTC | CASSYRGKNEQFF
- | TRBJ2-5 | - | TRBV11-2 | TGTGCCAGCAGCTTAGACCCCAGTGCAGGGGAGACCCAGTACTTC | CASSLDPSAGETQYF
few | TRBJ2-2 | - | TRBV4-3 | TGCGCCAGCAGCCAAGAATCATGGAGCTCCGGGGAGCTGTTTTTT | CASSQESWSSGELFF
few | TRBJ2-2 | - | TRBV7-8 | TGTGCCAGCAGCTTCAAAACCGGGGAGCTGTTTTTT | CASSFKTGELFF
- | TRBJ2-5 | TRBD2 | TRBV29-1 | TGCAGCGTTGAAGGACCGGGACTAGCGGGGTTAGAGACCCAGTACTTC | CSVEGPGLAGLETQYF
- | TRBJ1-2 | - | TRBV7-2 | TGTGCCAGCAGCTCCCCAGGGGTTTGGTATGGCTACACCTTC | CASSSPGVWYGYTF
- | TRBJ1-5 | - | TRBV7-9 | TGTGCCAGCAGGGGAGGGGGTAGCAATCAGCCCCAGCATTTT | CASRGGGSNQPQHF
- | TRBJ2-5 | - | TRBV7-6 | TGTGCCAGCAGCTCGGGACTCCAAGAGACCCAGTACTTC | CASSSGLQETQYF
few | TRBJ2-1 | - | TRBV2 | TGTGCCAGCGAACAGGACGGTTTTGCCTACAATGAGCAGTTCTTC | CASEQDGFAYNEQFF
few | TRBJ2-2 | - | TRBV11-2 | TGTGCCAGCAGCTTAGACACGGGGTCTTTTTCCGGGGAGCTGTTTTTT | CASSLDTGSFSGELFF
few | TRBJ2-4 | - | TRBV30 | TGTGCCTGGAGTGTACTTGGGGGTAGGGGAAACATTCAGTACTTC | CAWSVLGGRGNIQYF
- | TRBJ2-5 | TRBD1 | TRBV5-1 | TGCGCCAGCAGGCCGGACAGGGGGAACGAAGAGACCCAGTACTTC | CASRPDRGNEETQYF
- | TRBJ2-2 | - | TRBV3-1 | TGTGCCAGCAGCCGCCCCACGGTCACCGGGGAGCTGTTTTTT | CASSRPTVTGELFF
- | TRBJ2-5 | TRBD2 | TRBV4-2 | TGTGCCAGCAGCCAAGTAGAGGGGACTAGCGCACAAGAGACCCAGTACTTC | CASSQVEGTSAQETQYF
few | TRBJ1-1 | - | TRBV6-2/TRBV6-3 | TGTGCCAGCAGGCTAATGGACACTGAAGCTTTCTTT | CASRLMDTEAFF
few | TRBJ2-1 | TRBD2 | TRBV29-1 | TGCAGCGTCGCTAGGACTAGCGGAGATTTCTACAATGAGCAGTTCTTC | CSVARTSGDFYNEQFF
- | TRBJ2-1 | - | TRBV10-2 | TGCGCCAGCAGTGAGTCGTTTGAGCAGTTCTTC | CASSESFEQFF
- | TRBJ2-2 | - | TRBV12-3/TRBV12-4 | TGTGCCAGCAGTTTAGTGCTCCCGAACACCGGGGAGCTGTTTTTT | CASSLVLPNTGELFF
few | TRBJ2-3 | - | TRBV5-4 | TGTGCCAGCAGCGGGACCGGAAGCACAGATACGCAGTATTTT | CASSGTGSTDTQYF
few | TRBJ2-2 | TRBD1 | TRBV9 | TGTGCCAGCAGCGTAACGGGACAGGGACATACCGGGGAGCTGTTTTTT | CASSVTGQGHTGELFF
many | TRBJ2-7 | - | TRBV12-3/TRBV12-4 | TGTGCCAGCAGTTTAGTGGACACCTACGAGCAGTACTTC | CASSLVDTYEQYF
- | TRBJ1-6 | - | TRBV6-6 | TGTGCCAGCAGTTACTCCTTGACGGGGACACCCCTCCACTTT | CASSYSLTGTPLHF
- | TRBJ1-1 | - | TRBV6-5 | TGTGCCAGCTCTAGGCGATTCATGAACACTGAAGCTTTCTTT | CASSRRFMNTEAFF
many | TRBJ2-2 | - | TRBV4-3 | TGCGCCAGCAGCCAAGGGAGCACCGGGGAGCTGTTTTTT | CASSQGSTGELFF
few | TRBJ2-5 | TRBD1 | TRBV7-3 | TGTGCCAGCAGCTCCGGGACAGGGGCAAAACAAGAGACCCAGTACTTC | CASSSGTGAKQETQYF
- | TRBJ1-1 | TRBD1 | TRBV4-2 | TGTGCCAGCAGCCCCTCGGCCACAGGGGGTCTGATGAACACTGAAGCTTTCTTT | CASSPSATGGLMNTEAFF
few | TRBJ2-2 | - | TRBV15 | TGTGCCACCATGTTAGACACCGGGGAGCTGTTTTTT | CATMLDTGELFF
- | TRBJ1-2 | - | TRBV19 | TGTGCCAGTAGTATTGGGAGCTGGGGCTACACCTTC | CASSIGSWGYTF
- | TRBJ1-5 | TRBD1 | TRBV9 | TGTGCCAGCAGCAGGACAGGGGGTCATCAGCCCCAGCATTTT | CASSRTGGHQPQHF
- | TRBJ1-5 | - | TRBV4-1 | TGCGCCAGCAGCCAGCAGGGTATCGGCAATCAGCCCCAGCATTTT | CASSQQGIGNQPQHF
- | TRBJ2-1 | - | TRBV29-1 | TGCATCGCCCCACTACAGAGAAATGAGCAGTTCTTC | CIAPLQRNEQFF
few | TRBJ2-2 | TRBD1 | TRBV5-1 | TGCGCCAGCAGCTTGGTTGGGACAGGGTCGAACACCGGGGAGCTGTTTTTT | CASSLVGTGSNTGELFF
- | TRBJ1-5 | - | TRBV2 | TGTGCCAGCAGTCTTGGACTGGGTCCCAATCAGCCCCAGCATTTT | CASSLGLGPNQPQHF
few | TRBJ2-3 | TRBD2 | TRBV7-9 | TGTGCCAGCAGCTTAAGGAAACTAGCGGGGGGCACAGATACGCAGTATTTT | CASSLRKLAGGTDTQYF
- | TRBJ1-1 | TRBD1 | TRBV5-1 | TGCGCCAGCAGTTCACACAGGGGCGCTAGCACTGAAGCTTTCTTT | CASSSHRGASTEAFF